This TCR beta chain was documented in a study of blood T cell repertoires in COVID-19. Turning to the study itself: The United States, Italy and Spain were the sources of the acute and convalescent COVID-19 samples.

The method was immunoSEQ multiplex PCR; TCRdb's version includes in-frame clones alone and lacks a portion of them. The sample carries 30,000 to 35,000 clones, 80% to 90% recorded once. Germline lookup yields CDR1 SGDLS and CDR2 YYNGEE. CDR3 length: 15 residues. V was trimmed by 0 bases and J by 5 bases, leaving 12 bases between them. The chain joins TRBV9 to TRBJ2-1, with a tentative D call TRBD2 (5 bases). Sequenced material: peripheral blood. The clonotype originates from a woman between 70 and 85 years old with active COVID-19. The CDR3 DNA follows: TGTGCCAGCAGCGTAGGGTGGGAGATTCACAATGAGCAGTTCTTC. Amino acid sequence: CASSVGWEIHNEQFF.